The clone carrying this T cell receptor (beta chain) was detected a few times. As yet, its antigen is unknown. The source of the sample is a study of T cells after yellow fever vaccination. The study's findings and limits: Re-detected after boosting: most primary clones, about 95% of CD4 and 80% to 90% of CD8. The secondary response was weaker, and its peak arrived faster, on day 5 versus 15.

A universal primer site and UMIs were added as TCR cDNA was made by 5'RACE template switching. TCRdb processed the 5' RACE reads anew with MiXCR; each CDR3 protein has one entry. This sample has a few hundred thousand distinct CDR3 sequences, with around 17% found just once. Germline V lookup: CDR1 MNHEY, CDR2 SVGAGI. V trimming: 4 bases; J trimming: 5 bases; junction bases outside the gene matches: 5. This CDR3 spans 15 amino acids. The specimen comprised PBMCs, sampled 4 to 6 days after the first yellow fever vaccination. The gene calls are TRBV6-5 and TRBJ1-3; TRBD1 aligns across 10 bases. This TCR derives from a man younger than 35 who received the YFV17D yellow fever vaccine. CDR3 bases: TGTGCCAGCAGTTTGGACAGGGGGGGAAGAAACACCATATATTTT. Its translation: CASSLDRGGRNTIYF.